The sequence of this T cell receptor (beta chain) was determined in a study of vaccination effects on CD4 cells after COVID-19. Study-level background: Two-dose BNT162b2 or mRNA-1273 vaccination was given to participants. Study results and caveats: Late after vaccination, infection- and vaccine-induced clones showed marked clonal contraction.

Prior to sequencing, the ViraFEST assay stimulated PBMC with viral peptide pools, which expanded the antigen-specific CD4+ T cells. Culture lasted roughly 9 days before CD4+ T cell isolation. The study found no prior SARS-CoV-2 infection in the vaccine recipients, who tested negative for nucleocapsid antibodies. A half-medium replacement with IL-2 medium was carried out on days 3 and 7. Germline V gives CDR1 KGHSH, CDR2 LQKENI. Trimming took off 2 bases at V and 0 bases at J, with 8 bases between the two ends. The CDR3 is made up of 15 amino acids. The protocol was immunoSEQ multiplex PCR, while the TCRdb copy is restricted to in-frame clones and leaves out a portion. This sample has around 66,000 clones; roughly 80% occur once, and the top ten carry about 3.7%. As for this clone: What it binds is unknown.

This receptor was identified in a human donor who received a COVID-19 vaccine. The specimen comprised CD4+ T cells from PBMCs cultured with HCoV-OC43 spike peptides, sampled before COVID-19 vaccination. Sample subset: HCoV-OC43 spike overlapping peptide pool stimulation. The rearrangement links TRBV18 to TRBJ1-3; D ambiguous. The CDR3: CASSPTVSSGNTIYF. The CDR3, as DNA: TGTGCCAGCTCACCAACCGTATCCTCTGGAAACACCATATATTTT.